The clone carrying this TCR beta chain was seen repeatedly, ten times or more. Its antigen is still unknown. Time point here: newly diagnosed GD, antithyroid drugs for less than 3 months. The TCR library was made from RNA that had been extracted from PBMCs in TRIzol. American Thyroid Association guidelines defined how Graves' disease was diagnosed. Those enrolled as patients came out of an endocrinology department in Xi'an, China. CDR1 SEHNR and CDR2 FQNEAQ come from the germline V gene (reference sequence). The CDR3 covers 16 residues. The V and J ends lost 4 bases and 5 bases respectively, with 19 bases between them. This sample stems from a study of regulatory T cells in long-lasting Graves disease. The study's findings and limits: Sharing of public clonotypes was greater in persistent patients (around 3,000) than in new patients (roughly 970).

iRepertoire HTBI primers and Arm-PCR of CDR3 regions built TCR beta libraries. TCRdb redid the calling of the multiplex PCR reads with MiXCR, one entry per CDR3 protein. The repertoire has some 500,000 distinct CDR3 sequences, 13% of them found once; the top ten carry under 10%. The same specimen was also included in a second study, on T cells in Graves' hyperthyroidism and ophthalmopathy.

The origin of this receptor is a man aged 25-45 years with Graves disease. This chain uses TRBV7-9 with TRBJ2-3; maybe TRBD1 (6 bases). Material: peripheral blood mononuclear cells (PBMCs), obtained at new diagnosis, from a patient treated with antithyroid drugs. The CDR3, as DNA: TGTGCCAGCAGCTCCTTAGCAGGGACGACAGGAGATACGCAGTATTTT. Amino acids: CASSSLAGTTGDTQYF.